The rows below give T cell receptor beta chains drawn from one sample of a study of long-term antiretroviral therapy in people with HIV. Sequenced by immunoSEQ multiplex PCR; TCRdb stores in-frame clones only, minus some. The sample includes more than 20,000 clones, roughly 95% seen only once; the top ten take roughly 2.4%. The source material was unsorted PBMCs, sampled about 4.9 years after starting antiretroviral therapy. These receptors were obtained from a woman in her forties or fifties with HIV. The CDR3 runs from the conserved cysteine through the conserved F or W. A D gene is named only where the DNA matches it firmly. Only some rows state a clone size, as once, few, many or a class for expanded clones.

V gene	clone size	D gene	J gene	CDR3 protein	CDR3 DNA
TRBV28	-	TRBD1	TRBJ1-5	CASRGQGGQPQHF	TGTGCCAGCAGGGGACAGGGAGGACAGCCCCAGCATTTT
TRBV27	-	-	TRBJ1-5	CASSLSGPGAGNQPQHF	TGTGCCAGCAGTTTATCGGGCCCCGGGGCCGGCAATCAGCCCCAGCATTTT
TRBV6-5	-	-	TRBJ2-7	CASSKAGRSDEQYF	TGTGCCAGCAGTAAGGCGGGACGATCGGACGAGCAGTACTTC
TRBV1	-	-	TRBJ1-1	CTSSRNRDFFMSEAFF	TGCACCAGCAGCCGGAACCGGGACTTTTTCATGTCTGAAGCTTTCTTT
TRBV13	few	TRBD1	TRBJ2-1	CASSLGGQGAGEQFF	TGTGCCAGCAGCTTAGGGGGACAGGGGGCTGGAGAGCAGTTCTTC
TRBV6-5	-	-	TRBJ2-5	CASSLQGEETQYF	TGTGCCAGCAGCCTACAGGGAGAAGAGACCCAGTACTTC
TRBV5-8	-	-	TRBJ2-1	CASSPGTTYNEQFF	TGTGCCAGCAGCCCAGGGACCACTTACAATGAGCAGTTCTTC
TRBV11-3	-	TRBD1	TRBJ1-4	CASSFWTGCEKLFF	TGTGCCAGCAGCTTTTGGACAGGGTGTGAAAAACTGTTTTTT
TRBV11-2	-	-	TRBJ2-3	CATQGSFADTQYF	TGTGCCACCCAGGGGTCGTTTGCAGATACGCAGTATTTT
TRBV6-6	-	-	TRBJ1-2	CASSYIRPGSWGYTF	TGTGCCAGCAGTTATATCCGCCCGGGGTCGTGGGGCTACACCTTC
TRBV6-5	once	-	TRBJ2-2	CASSYYRGGELFF	TGTGCCAGCAGTTACTACCGAGGCGGGGAGCTGTTTTTT
TRBV6-1	-	-	TRBJ1-1	CASSEGQRTRLFTEAFF	TGTGCCAGCAGTGAAGGTCAGCGGACCCGATTGTTCACTGAAGCTTTCTTT
TRBV9	-	-	TRBJ1-5	CASSVGNQPQHF	TGTGCCAGCAGCGTAGGGAATCAGCCCCAGCATTTT
TRBV19	-	-	TRBJ2-1	CASSGYEQFF	TGTGCCAGTAGTGGGTACGAGCAGTTCTTC
TRBV7-2	-	-	TRBJ1-5	CASSLGPLSNQPQHF	TGTGCCAGCAGCTTAGGCCCTTTGAGCAATCAGCCCCAGCATTTT
TRBV4-1	once	TRBD1	TRBJ2-7	CASSHPGTGYEQYF	TGCGCCAGCAGCCACCCCGGGACAGGCTACGAGCAGTACTTC
TRBV5-1	-	TRBD2	TRBJ2-3	CASSPAGTSGLQQYF	TGCGCCAGCAGCCCCGCCGGGACTAGCGGACTACAGCAGTATTTT
TRBV4-2	medium-sized	-	TRBJ2-7	CASSQIRDGRYEQYF	TGTGCCAGCAGCCAGATCCGGGACGGGAGATACGAGCAGTACTTC
TRBV11-3	-	-	TRBJ2-2	CASSDTGNTGELFF	TGTGCCAGCAGCGATACAGGGAACACCGGGGAGCTGTTTTTT
TRBV4-3	-	-	TRBJ2-6	CASSQVNSGTGANVLTF	TGCGCCAGCAGCCAAGTGAATTCAGGGACTGGGGCCAACGTCCTGACTTTC
TRBV19	-	-	TRBJ1-1	CASSNSGGLEAFF	TGTGCCAGTAGTAATTCGGGGGGGCTTGAAGCTTTCTTT
TRBV6-6	-	-	TRBJ2-3	CASSYSQAADTQYF	TGTGCCAGCAGTTACTCTCAGGCCGCAGATACGCAGTATTTT
TRBV5-1	-	TRBD1	TRBJ2-1	CASSLYRGNNEQFF	TGCGCCAGCAGCCTTTACAGGGGGAACAATGAGCAGTTCTTC
TRBV7-2	-	TRBD2	TRBJ2-7	CASSFVLAGVTYEQYF	TGTGCCAGCAGTTTTGTTCTAGCGGGAGTCACCTACGAGCAGTACTTC
TRBV30	-	TRBD2	TRBJ2-7	CAWSVSGRDPEQYF	TGTGCCTGGAGTGTTAGCGGGAGGGATCCCGAGCAGTACTTC
TRBV29-1	-	TRBD1	TRBJ1-2	CSARDSLELTF	TGCAGCGCAAGGGACAGCCTCGAATTAACCTTC
TRBV19	once	TRBD1	TRBJ1-4	CASSMRQGGNEKLFF	TGTGCCAGTAGTATGCGGCAGGGGGGTAATGAAAAACTGTTTTTT
TRBV7-2	-	TRBD1	TRBJ1-3	CASSPQGGSGNTIYF	TGTGCCAGCAGCCCCCAGGGGGGGTCTGGAAACACCATATATTTT
TRBV27	-	-	TRBJ2-7	CASSLSRLGGLSQYF	TGTGCCAGCAGTTTATCGAGACTGGGGGGTCTGTCGCAGTACTTC
TRBV4-2	-	-	TRBJ1-2	CASSQDFSPAYGYTF	TGTGCCAGCAGCCAAGATTTTTCACCGGCCTATGGCTACACCTTC
TRBV19	-	TRBD2	TRBJ2-1	CASSIGLATYNEQFF	TGTGCCAGTAGTATAGGACTAGCGACGTACAATGAGCAGTTCTTC
TRBV5-4	-	TRBD2	TRBJ2-1	CASSLGSPNAGGEQFF	TGTGCCAGCAGTCTAGGGAGTCCCAATGCCGGGGGGGAGCAGTTCTTC
TRBV28	-	-	TRBJ2-7	CASSLGRYEQYF	TGTGCCAGCAGTTTGGGGCGCTACGAGCAGTACTTC
TRBV6-5	-	-	TRBJ2-5	CASTKWAGQETQYF	TGTGCCAGCACTAAATGGGCGGGACAAGAGACCCAGTACTTC
TRBV7-2	-	-	TRBJ2-3	CASSLGLTDTQYF	TGTGCCAGCAGCTTAGGTCTCACAGATACGCAGTATTTT
TRBV2	once	TRBD2	TRBJ2-7	CASSEMGLNF	TGTGCCAGCAGTGAAATGGGACTAAACTTC
TRBV4-1	few	-	TRBJ1-1	CASSPRVGIEAFF	TGCGCCAGCAGCCCAAGGGTGGGGATTGAAGCTTTCTTT
TRBV20-1	-	-	TRBJ2-7	CSARRSYEQYF	TGCAGTGCTCGACGGTCCTACGAGCAGTACTTC
TRBV19	-	-	TRBJ2-5	CASSSSGRETQYF	TGTGCCAGTAGTTCTTCGGGAAGAGAGACCCAGTACTTC
TRBV29-1	-	-	TRBJ1-2	CSVPKGGRLNYGYTF	TGCAGCGTCCCGAAGGGGGGGCGACTTAACTATGGCTACACCTTC
TRBV5-1	-	-	TRBJ2-5	CASSQGPDGETQYF	TGCGCCAGCAGTCAGGGGCCGGATGGAGAGACCCAGTACTTC
TRBV7-2	-	-	TRBJ2-7	CASSLDYEQYF	TGTGCCAGCAGCTTAGACTACGAGCAGTACTTC
TRBV11-2	-	-	TRBJ1-5	CASSLVGSNQPQHF	TGTGCCAGCAGCTTAGTCGGTAGCAATCAGCCCCAGCATTTT
TRBV5-1	-	-	TRBJ2-1	CASSLSVNRGDEQFF	TGCGCCAGCAGCTTGTCTGTTAATAGGGGAGACGAGCAGTTCTTC
TRBV27	-	-	TRBJ2-1	CASRLAGEGFYNEQFF	TGTGCCAGCAGACTGGCAGGGGAAGGCTTCTACAATGAGCAGTTCTTC
TRBV20-1	-	-	TRBJ1-1	CSAIGNTEAFF	TGCAGTGCTATCGGCAACACTGAAGCTTTCTTT
TRBV5-4	-	TRBD1	TRBJ2-7	CASSLGGQSSYEQYF	TGTGCCAGCAGCTTGGGGGGACAGAGTAGCTACGAGCAGTACTTC
TRBV7-8	-	-	TRBJ2-7	CASSLTGPSYEQYF	TGTGCCAGCAGCCTGACTGGGCCATCCTACGAGCAGTACTTC
TRBV6-5	-	-	TRBJ1-2	CASSSSPTVNYGYTF	TGTGCCAGCAGTTCTTCTCCAACGGTTAACTATGGCTACACCTTC
TRBV6-1	-	TRBD1	TRBJ2-7	CASSDPPRTGAPSYEQYF	TGTGCCAGCAGTGACCCCCCGCGGACAGGCGCACCGTCCTACGAGCAGTACTTC